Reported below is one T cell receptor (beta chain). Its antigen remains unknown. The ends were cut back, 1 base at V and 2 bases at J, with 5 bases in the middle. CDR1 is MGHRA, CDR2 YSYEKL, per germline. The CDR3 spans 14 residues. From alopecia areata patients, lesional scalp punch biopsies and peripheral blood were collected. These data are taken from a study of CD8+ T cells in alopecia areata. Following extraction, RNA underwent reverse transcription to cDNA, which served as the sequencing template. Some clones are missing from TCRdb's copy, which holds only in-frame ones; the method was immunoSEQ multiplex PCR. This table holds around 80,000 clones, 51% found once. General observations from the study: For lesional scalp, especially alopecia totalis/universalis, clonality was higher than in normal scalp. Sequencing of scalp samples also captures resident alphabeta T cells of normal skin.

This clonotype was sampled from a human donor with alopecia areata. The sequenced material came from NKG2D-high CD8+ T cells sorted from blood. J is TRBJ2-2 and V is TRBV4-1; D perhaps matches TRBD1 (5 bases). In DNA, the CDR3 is TGCGCCAGCAGCCAAGGGACAAACACCGGGGAGCTGTTTTTT. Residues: CASSQGTNTGELFF.